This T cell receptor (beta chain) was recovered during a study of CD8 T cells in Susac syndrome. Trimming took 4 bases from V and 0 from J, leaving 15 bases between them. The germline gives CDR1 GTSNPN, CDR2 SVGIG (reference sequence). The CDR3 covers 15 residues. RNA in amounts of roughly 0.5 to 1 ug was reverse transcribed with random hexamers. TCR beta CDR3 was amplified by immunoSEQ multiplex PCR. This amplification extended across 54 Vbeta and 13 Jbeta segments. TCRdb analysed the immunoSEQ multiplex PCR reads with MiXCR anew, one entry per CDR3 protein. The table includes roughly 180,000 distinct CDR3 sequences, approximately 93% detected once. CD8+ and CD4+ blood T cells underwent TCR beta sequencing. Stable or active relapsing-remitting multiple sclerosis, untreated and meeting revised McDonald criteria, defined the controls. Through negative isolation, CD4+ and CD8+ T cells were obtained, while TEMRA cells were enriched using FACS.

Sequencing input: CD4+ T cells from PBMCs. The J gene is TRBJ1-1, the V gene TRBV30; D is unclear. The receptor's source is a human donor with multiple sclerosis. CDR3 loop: CAWTYGDRLNTEAFF. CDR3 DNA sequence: TGTGCCTGGACCTATGGGGATAGATTGAACACTGAAGCTTTCTTT.